This T cell receptor (beta chain) appears in the sequencing data of a study of blood T cell repertoires in COVID-19. The V gene lost 10 bases and the J gene lost 0 bases, with 15 bases spanning the gap. The germline CDR1 and CDR2 sequences are LNHDA and SQIVND (reference sequence). This CDR3 has 15 amino acids. Some clones are missing from TCRdb's copy, which holds only in-frame ones; the method was immunoSEQ multiplex PCR. The table records around 210,000 clones, 65% to 90% of them present only once. Seattle's enrolled individuals joined amid active infection and were then monitored longitudinally. The sequence came from a man in his fifties with COVID-19, enrolled during active disease. V and J are TRBV19 and TRBJ2-2; D might be TRBD1 (7 bases). Sequencing was done on a sample of peripheral blood. This chain's CDR3 is CATSAGQTNTGELFF. CDR3 nucleotides: TGTGCCACCTCTGCGGGACAGACGAACACCGGGGAGCTGTTTTTT.